This TCR beta chain derives from a study of molecular identifiers for immune sequencing clone quantification. The study, taken as a whole, reports: Clones above 20 RNA copies contained over 97% of effector molecules and under 1% of naive molecules. Spiked-in Jurkat TCR RNA corresponding to one cell was reported as detectable against roughly 1 million naive cells.

CDR3 size: 15 residues. Between the trimmed V and J ends, which lost 6 bases and 11 bases, there was a span of 25 bases. Germline V gene lookup returns CDR1 MDHEN and CDR2 SYDVKM. This clonotype has a count of ten or more. What it recognizes is unknown. TCRdb re-derived calls from the PCR reads in MiXCR, one entry per CDR3 protein. In the table there are 85,000 to 120,000 distinct CDR3 sequences, 30% to 35% of which are singletons. This sequence joins TRBV28 and TRBJ1-1, with unresolved D. The sequenced material came from naive CD8+ T cells from blood, with Jurkat cell RNA spiked in. The sample's subset: FACS-sorted CD8+CD4-CCR7+CD45RA+ naive T cells. The sequence derives from a human donor in good health. Some libraries in this study had Jurkat cell RNA spiked in. In DNA, the CDR3 is TGTGCCAGCAGCTCCCAAACTGACTGGGTTCCGGAGGCTTTCTTT. Its protein is CASSSQTDWVPEAFF.